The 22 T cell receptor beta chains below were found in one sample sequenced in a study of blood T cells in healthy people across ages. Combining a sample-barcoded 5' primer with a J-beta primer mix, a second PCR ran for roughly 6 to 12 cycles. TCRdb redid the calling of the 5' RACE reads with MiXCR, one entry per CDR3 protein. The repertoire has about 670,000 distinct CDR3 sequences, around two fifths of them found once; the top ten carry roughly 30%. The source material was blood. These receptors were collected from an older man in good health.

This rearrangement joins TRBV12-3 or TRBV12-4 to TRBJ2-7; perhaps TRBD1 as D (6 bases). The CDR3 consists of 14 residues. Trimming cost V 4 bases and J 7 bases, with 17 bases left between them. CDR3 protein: CASSSDSLNNEQYF. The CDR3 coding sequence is TGTGCCAGCAGTTCGGACAGCTTAAACAATGAGCAGTACTTC.

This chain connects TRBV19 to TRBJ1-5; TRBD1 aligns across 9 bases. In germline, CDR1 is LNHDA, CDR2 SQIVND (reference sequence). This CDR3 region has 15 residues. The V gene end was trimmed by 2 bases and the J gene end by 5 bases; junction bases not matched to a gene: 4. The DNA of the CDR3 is TGTGCCAGTAGTATAAGGGACAGGGATCATCAGCCCCAGCATTTT. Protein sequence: CASSIRDRDHQPQHF. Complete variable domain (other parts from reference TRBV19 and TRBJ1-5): DGGITQSPKYLFRKEGQNVTLSCEQNLNHDAMYWYRQDPGQGLRLIYYSQIVNDFQKGDIAEGYSVSREKKESFPLTVTSAQKNPTAFYLCASSIRDRDHQPQHFGDGTRLSIL.

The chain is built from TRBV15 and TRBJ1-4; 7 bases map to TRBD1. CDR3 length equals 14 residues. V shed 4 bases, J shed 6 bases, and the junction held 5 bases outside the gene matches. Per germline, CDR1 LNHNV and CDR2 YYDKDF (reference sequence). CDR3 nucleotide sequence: TGTGCCACCAGCACGGGACAGAATTATGAAAAACTGTTTTTT. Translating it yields CATSTGQNYEKLFF.

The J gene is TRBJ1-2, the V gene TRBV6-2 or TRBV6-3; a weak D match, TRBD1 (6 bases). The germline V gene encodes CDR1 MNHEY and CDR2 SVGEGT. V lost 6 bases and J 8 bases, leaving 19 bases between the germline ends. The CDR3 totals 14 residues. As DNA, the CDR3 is TGTGCCAGCAGCCCAACAGGGAATTCGGGCGGCTACACCTTC. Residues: CASSPTGNSGGYTF.

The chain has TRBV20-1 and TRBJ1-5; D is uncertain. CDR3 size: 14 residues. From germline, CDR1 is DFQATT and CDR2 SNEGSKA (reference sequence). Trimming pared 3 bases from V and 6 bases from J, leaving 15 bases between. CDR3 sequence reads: CSARTPGGGQPQHF. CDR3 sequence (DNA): TGCAGTGCTAGGACCCCCGGCGGTGGTCAGCCCCAGCATTTT.

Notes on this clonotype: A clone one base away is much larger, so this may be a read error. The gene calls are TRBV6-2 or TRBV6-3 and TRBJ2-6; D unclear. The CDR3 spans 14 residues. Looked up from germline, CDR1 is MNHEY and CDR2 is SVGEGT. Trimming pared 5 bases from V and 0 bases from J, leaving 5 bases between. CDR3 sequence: CASSDTSGANVLTF. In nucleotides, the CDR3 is TGTGCCAGCAGTGACACCTCTGGGGCCAACGTCCTGACTTTC.

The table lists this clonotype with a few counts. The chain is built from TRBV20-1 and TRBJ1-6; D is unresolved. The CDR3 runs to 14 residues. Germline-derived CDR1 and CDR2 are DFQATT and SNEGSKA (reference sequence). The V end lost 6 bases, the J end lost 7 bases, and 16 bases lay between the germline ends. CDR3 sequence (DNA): TGCAGTGCACCTACGGGCATGAGGAATTCACCCCTCCACTTT. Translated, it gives CSAPTGMRNSPLHF.

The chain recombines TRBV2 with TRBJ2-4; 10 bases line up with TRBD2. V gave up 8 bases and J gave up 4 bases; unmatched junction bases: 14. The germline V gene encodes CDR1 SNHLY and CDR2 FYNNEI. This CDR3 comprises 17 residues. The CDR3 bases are TGTGCCAGCGATTTAGGGACTAGCGCCATACATAAAAACATTCAGTACTTC. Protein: CASDLGTSAIHKNIQYF.

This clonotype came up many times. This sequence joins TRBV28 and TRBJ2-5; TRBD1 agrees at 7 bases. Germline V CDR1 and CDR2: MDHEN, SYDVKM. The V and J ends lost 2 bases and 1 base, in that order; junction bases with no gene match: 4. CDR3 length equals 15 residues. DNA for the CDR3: TGTGCCAGCAGTTTACCAGGACAGGTCCAAGAGACCCAGTACTTC. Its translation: CASSLPGQVQETQYF.

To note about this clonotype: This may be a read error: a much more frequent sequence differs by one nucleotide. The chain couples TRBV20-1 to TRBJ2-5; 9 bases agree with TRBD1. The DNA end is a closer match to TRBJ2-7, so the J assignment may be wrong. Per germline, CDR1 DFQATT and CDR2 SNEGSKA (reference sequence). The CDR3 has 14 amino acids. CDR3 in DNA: TGCAGTGCTGAGGACAGGGGAGTAACCTACGAGCAGTACTTC. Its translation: CSAEDRGVTYEQYF.

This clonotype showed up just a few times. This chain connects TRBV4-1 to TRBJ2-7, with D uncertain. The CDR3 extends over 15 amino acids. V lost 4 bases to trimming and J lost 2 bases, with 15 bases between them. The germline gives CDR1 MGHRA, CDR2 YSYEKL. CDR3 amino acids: CASSRTLNVPYEQYF. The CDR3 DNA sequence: TGCGCCAGCAGCCGCACCCTAAATGTCCCCTACGAGCAGTACTTC.

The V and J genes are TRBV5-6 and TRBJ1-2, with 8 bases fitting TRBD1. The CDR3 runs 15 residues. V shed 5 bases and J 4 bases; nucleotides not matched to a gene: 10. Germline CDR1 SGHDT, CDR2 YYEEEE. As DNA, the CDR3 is TGTGCCAGCAGGGACTGGACAGGGATAGGCTATGGCTACACCTTC. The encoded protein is CASRDWTGIGYGYTF.

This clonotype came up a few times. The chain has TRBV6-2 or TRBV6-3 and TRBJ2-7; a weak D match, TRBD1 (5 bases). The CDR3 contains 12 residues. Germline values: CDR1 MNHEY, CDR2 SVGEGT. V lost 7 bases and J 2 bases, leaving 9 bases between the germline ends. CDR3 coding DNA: TGTGCCAGCACCCAGGGCCCCTACGAGCAGTACTTC. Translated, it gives CASTQGPYEQYF.

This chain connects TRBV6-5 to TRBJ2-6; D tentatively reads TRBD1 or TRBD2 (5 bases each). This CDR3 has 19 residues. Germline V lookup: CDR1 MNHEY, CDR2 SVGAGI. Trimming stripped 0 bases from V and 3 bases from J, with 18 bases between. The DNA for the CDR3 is TGTGCCAGCAGTTACTCAACGGGGCGGACCCCTCGTGGGGCCAACGTCCTGACTTTC. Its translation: CASSYSTGRTPRGANVLTF.

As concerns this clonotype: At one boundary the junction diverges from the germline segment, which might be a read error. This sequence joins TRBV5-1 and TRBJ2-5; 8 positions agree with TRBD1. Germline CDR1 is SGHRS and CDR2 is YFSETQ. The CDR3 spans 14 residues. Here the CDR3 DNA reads TGCGTCAGCAGCTTCCAGGGGGCTGAAGAGACCCAGTACTTC. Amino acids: CVSSFQGAEETQYF.

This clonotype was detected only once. CDR3 DNA sequence: TGTGCCTGGAGTGTACCAGGCGGGCCTAGCACAGATACGCAGTATTTT. Residues: CAWSVPGGPSTDTQYF. The chain carries TRBV30 and TRBJ2-3; D is possibly TRBD2 (5 bases). The ends were cut back, 0 bases at V and 0 bases at J, with 13 bases in the middle. Germline V gene sequence: CDR1 GTSNPN, CDR2 SVGIG (reference sequence). The length of the CDR3 is 16 residues.

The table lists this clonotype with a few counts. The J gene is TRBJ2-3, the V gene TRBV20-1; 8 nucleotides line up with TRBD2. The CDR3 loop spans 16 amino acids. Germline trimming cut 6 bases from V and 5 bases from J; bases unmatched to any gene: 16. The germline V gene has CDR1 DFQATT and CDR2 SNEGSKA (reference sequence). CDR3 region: CSAPITSGHTGDTQYF. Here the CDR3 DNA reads TGCAGTGCGCCTATCACTAGCGGCCATACGGGAGATACGCAGTATTTT.

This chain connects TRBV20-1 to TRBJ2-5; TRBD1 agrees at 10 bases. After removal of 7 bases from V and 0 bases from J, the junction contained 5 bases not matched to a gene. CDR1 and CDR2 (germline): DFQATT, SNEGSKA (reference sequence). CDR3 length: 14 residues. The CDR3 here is CSVPDRGNQETQYF. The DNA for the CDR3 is TGCAGTGTCCCGGACAGGGGGAACCAAGAGACCCAGTACTTC.

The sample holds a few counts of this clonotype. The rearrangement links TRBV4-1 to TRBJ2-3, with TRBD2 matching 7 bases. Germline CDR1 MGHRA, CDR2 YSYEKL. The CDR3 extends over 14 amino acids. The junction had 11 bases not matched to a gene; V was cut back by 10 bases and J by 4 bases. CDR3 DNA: TGCGCCACCGGCTGGCGGGGGACCTCAGATACGCAGTATTTT. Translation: CATGWRGTSDTQYF.

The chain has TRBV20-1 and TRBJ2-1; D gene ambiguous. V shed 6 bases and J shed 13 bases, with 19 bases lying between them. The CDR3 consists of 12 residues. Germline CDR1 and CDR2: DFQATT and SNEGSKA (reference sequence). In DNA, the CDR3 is TGCAGTGCCCAGCAGTACCAAGAGACCCAGTTCTTC. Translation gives CSAQQYQETQFF.

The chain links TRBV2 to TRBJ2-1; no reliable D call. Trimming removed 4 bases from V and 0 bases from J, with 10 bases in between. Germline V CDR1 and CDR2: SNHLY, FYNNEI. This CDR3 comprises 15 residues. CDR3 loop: CASSGLLNSYNEQFF. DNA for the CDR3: TGTGCCAGCAGTGGACTGTTGAACTCCTACAATGAGCAGTTCTTC.

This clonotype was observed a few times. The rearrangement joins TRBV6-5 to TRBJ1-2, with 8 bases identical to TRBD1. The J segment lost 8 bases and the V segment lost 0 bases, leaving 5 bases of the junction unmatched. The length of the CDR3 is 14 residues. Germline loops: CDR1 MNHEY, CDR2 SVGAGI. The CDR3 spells CASSYSQGARGYTF. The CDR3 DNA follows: TGTGCCAGCAGTTACTCCCAGGGGGCGCGGGGCTACACCTTC.